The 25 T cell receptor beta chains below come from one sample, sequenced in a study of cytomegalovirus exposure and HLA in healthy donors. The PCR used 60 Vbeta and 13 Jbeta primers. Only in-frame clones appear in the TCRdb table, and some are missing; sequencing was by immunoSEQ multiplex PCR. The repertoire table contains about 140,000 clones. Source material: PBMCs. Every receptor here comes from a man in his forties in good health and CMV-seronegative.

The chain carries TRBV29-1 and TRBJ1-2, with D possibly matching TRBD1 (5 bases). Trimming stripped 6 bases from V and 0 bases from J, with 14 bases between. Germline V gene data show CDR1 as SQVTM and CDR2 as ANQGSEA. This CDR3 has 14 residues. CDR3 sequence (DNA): TGCAGCGTCCTGGGCAGGGAAGCTAACTATGGCTACACCTTC. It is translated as CSVLGREANYGYTF.

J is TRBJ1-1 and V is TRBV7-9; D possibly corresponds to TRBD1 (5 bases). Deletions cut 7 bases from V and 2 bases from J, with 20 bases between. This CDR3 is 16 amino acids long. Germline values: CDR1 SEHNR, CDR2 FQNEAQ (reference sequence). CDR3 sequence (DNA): TGTGCCAGCACCAACCAATTGGGGGGGGGAAACACTGAAGCTTTCTTT. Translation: CASTNQLGGGNTEAFF.

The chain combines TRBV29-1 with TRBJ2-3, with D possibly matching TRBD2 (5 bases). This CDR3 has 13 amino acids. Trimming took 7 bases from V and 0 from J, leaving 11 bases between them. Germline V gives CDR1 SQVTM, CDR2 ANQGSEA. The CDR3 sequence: CSAFGGSTDTQYF. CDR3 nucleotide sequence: TGCAGCGCCTTTGGAGGTAGCACAGATACGCAGTATTTT.

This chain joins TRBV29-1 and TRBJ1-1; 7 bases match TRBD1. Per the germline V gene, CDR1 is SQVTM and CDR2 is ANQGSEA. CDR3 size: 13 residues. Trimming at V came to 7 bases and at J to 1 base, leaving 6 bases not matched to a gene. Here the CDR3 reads CSGTGFSNTEAFF. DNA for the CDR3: TGCAGCGGGACAGGATTCTCGAACACTGAAGCTTTCTTT.

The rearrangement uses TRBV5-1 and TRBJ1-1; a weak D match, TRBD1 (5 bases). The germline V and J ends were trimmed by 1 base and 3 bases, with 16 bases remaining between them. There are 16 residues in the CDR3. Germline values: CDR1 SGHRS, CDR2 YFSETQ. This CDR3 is CASSLLGGEVDTEAFF. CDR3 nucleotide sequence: TGCGCCAGCAGCTTGTTGGGAGGGGAGGTGGACACTGAAGCTTTCTTT.

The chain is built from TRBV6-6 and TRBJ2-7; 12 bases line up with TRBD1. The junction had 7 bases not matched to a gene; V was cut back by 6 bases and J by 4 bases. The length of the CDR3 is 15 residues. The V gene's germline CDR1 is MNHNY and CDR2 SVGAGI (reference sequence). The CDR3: CASSYGTGGSYEQYF. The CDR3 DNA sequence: TGTGCCAGCAGCTACGGGACAGGGGGCTCGTACGAGCAGTACTTC.

This chain's CDR3 is CASSLGQYYEQYF. Written as DNA, the CDR3 is TGTGCCAGCAGCTTAGGGCAGTACTACGAGCAGTACTTC. The chain recombines TRBV7-2 with TRBJ2-7, with unresolved D. Looked up from germline, CDR1 is SGHTA and CDR2 is FQGNSA. CDR3 length: 13 amino acids. Trimming removed 1 base at V and 3 bases at J, with 7 bases between.

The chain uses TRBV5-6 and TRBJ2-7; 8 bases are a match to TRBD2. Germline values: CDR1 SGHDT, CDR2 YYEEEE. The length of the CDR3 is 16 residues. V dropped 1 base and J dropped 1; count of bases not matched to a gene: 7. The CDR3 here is CASSLFGGGPSYEQYF. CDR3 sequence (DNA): TGTGCCAGCAGCTTGTTCGGCGGGGGGCCGTCCTACGAGCAGTACTTC.

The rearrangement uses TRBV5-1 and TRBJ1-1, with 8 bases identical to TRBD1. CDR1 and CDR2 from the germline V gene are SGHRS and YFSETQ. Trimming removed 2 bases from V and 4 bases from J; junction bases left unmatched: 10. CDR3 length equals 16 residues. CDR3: CASSFSGTGGSTEAFF. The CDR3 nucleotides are TGCGCCAGCAGCTTTTCTGGAACAGGGGGAAGCACTGAAGCTTTCTTT.

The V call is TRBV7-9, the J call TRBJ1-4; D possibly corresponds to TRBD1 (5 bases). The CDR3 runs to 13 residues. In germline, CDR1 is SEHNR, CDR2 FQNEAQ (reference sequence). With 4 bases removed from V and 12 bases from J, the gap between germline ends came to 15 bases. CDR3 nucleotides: TGTGCCAGCAGCTCCGACAGTGTAGGGCAACTGTTTTTT. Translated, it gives CASSSDSVGQLFF.

The CDR3 sequence: CASSYFTGPSYNSPLHF. The CDR3 nucleotides are TGTGCCAGCAGCTACTTCACAGGGCCCTCCTATAATTCACCCCTCCACTTT. The chain recombines TRBV7-2 with TRBJ1-6, with TRBD1 as a possible D gene (6 bases). Germline assignment: CDR1 SGHTA and CDR2 FQGNSA. Trimming took off 4 bases at V and 0 bases at J, with 13 bases between the two ends. The CDR3 is 17 residues long.

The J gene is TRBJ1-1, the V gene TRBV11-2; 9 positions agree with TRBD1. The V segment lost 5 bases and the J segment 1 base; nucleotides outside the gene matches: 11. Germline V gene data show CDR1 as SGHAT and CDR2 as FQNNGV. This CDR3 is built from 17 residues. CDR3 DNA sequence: TGTGCCAGCAGCCCCACGAACAGGGGGCGGGCGAACACTGAAGCTTTCTTT. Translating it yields CASSPTNRGRANTEAFF.

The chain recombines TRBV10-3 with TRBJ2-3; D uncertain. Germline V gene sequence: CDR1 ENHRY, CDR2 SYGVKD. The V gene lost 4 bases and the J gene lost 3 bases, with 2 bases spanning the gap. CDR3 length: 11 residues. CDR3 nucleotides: TGTGCCATCAGTGCAACAGATACGCAGTATTTT. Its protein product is CAISATDTQYF.

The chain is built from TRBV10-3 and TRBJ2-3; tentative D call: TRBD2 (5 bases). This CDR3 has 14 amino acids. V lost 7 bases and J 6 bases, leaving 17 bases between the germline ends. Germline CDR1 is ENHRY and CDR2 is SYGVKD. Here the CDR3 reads CAITEGTLADTQYF. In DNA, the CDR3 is TGTGCCATCACCGAGGGTACCTTGGCGGATACGCAGTATTTT.

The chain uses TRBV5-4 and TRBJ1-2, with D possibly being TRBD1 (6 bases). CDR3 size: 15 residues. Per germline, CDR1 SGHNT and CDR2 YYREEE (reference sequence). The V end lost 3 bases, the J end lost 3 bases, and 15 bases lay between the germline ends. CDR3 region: CASSYDRRGDYGYTF. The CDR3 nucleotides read TGTGCCAGCAGCTACGACAGGCGAGGGGACTATGGCTACACCTTC.

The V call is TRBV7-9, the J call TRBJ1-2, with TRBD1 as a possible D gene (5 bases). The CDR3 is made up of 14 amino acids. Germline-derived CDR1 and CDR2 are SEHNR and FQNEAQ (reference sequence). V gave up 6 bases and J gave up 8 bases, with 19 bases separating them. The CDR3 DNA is TGTGCCAGCAGGTCTAACCGGGACTTAGGCGGCTACACCTTC. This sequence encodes CASRSNRDLGGYTF.

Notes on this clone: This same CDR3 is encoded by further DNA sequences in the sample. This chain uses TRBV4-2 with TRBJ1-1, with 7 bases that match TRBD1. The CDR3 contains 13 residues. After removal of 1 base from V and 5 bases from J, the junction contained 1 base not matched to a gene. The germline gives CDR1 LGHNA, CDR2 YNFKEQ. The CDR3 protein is CASSQGRGTEAFF. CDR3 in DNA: TGTGCCAGCAGCCAAGGCAGGGGGACTGAAGCTTTCTTT.

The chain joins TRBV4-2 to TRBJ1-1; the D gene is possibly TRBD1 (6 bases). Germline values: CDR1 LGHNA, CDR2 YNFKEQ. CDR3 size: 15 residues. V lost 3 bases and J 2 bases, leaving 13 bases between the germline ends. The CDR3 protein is CASSQTQTGNTEAFF. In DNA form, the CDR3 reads TGTGCCAGCAGCCAGACCCAGACAGGAAACACTGAAGCTTTCTTT.

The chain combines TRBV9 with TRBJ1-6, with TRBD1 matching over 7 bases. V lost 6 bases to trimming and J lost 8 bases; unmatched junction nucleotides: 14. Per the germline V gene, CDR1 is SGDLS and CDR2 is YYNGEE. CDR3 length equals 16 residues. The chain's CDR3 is CASTPAPQGTDSPLHF. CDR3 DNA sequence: TGTGCCAGCACCCCCGCCCCACAGGGGACAGATTCACCCCTCCACTTT.

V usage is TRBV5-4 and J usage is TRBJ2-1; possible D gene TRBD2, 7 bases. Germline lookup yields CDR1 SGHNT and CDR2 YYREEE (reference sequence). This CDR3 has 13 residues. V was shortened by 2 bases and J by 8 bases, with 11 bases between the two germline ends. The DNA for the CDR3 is TGTGCCAGCAGCTTCGGGGGGCCGTATGAGCAGTTCTTC. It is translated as CASSFGGPYEQFF.

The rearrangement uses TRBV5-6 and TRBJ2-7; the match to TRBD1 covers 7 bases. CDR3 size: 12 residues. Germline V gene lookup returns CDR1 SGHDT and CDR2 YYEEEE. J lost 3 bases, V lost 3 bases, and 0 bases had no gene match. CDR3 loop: CASSWDSYEQYF. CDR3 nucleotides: TGTGCCAGCAGCTGGGACAGCTACGAGCAGTACTTC. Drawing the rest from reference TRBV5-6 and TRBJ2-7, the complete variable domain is DAGVTQSPTHLIKTRGQQVTLRCSPKSGHDTVSWYQQALGQGPQFIFQYYEEEERQRGNFPDRFSGHQFPNYSSELNVNALLLGDSALYLCASSWDSYEQYFGPGTRLTVT.

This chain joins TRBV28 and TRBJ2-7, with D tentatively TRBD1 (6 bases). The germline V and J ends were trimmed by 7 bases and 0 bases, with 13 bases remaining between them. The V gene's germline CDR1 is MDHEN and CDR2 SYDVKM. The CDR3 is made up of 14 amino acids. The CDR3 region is CASKRTDPSYEQYF. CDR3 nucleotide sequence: TGTGCCAGCAAAAGGACAGATCCCTCCTACGAGCAGTACTTC.

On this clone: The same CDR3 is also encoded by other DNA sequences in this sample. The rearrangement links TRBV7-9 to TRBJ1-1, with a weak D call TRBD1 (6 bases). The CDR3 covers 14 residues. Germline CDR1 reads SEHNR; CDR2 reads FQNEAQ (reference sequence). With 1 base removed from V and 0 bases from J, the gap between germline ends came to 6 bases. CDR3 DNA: TGTGCCAGCAGCTTAGGACAGGTGAACACTGAAGCTTTCTTT. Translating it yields CASSLGQVNTEAFF.

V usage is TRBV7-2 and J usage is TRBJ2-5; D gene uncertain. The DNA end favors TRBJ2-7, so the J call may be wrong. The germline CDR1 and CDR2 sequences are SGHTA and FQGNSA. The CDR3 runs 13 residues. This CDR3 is CASSLRQSYEQYF. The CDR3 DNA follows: TGTGCCAGCAGCTTACGCCAATCCTACGAGCAGTACTTC.

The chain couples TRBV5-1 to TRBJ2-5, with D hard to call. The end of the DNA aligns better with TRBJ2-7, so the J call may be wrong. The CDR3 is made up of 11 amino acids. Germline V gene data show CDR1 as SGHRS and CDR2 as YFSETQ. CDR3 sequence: CASSSGYEQYF. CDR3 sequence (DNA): TGCGCCAGCTCCTCCGGGTACGAGCAGTACTTC.